The 21 T cell receptor beta chains in this list originate from one sample, sequenced in a study of shared clonotypes between healthy human individuals. Libraries were prepared by immunoSEQ multiplex PCR; TCRdb keeps only in-frame clonotypes and omits some of them. Of 2 million to 2.5 million clones in the sample, under 95% were seen once. Sequencing was carried out using naive CD4+ T cells from PBMCs. Stated subset: CD45RA+ positively selected. These receptors were obtained from a young man in good health. Some clones in this sample may be carry-over from other donors' samples.

As for this clone: In the same sample, other DNA sequences code for this CDR3. This chain uses TRBV7-2 with TRBJ2-2; D gene unclear. V was trimmed by 3 bases and J by 5 bases, leaving 7 bases between them. The V gene's germline CDR1 is SGHTA and CDR2 FQGNSA. This CDR3 has 13 amino acids. CDR3 protein: CASSFIRTGELFF. CDR3 in DNA: TGTGCCAGCAGCTTCATCCGAACCGGGGAGCTGTTTTTT.

The chain has TRBV29-1 and TRBJ2-3, with 15 bases lining up with TRBD2. V shed 5 bases, J shed 5 bases, and the junction held 5 bases outside the gene matches. The CDR3 consists of 15 residues. The V gene's germline CDR1 is SQVTM and CDR2 ANQGSEA. As DNA, the CDR3 is TGCAGCGTTATTGGACTAGCGGGAGGGATAGATACGCAGTATTTT. Protein: CSVIGLAGGIDTQYF.

The chain combines TRBV5-1 with TRBJ2-7; D not resolved. Trimming took off 0 bases at V and 2 bases at J, with 12 bases between the two ends. The CDR3 spans 15 residues. CDR1 is SGHRS and CDR2 is YFSETQ in the germline V gene. In DNA, the CDR3 is TGCGCCAGCAGCTTGGTACAGACCCTCGCCTACGAGCAGTACTTC. This sequence encodes CASSLVQTLAYEQYF.

The chain uses TRBV15 and TRBJ1-5, with D hard to call. Between the trimmed V and J ends, which lost 0 bases and 1 base, there was a span of 10 bases. Germline V lookup: CDR1 LNHNV, CDR2 YYDKDF (reference sequence). The CDR3 sequence is 16 residues long. The CDR3 DNA reads as TGTGCCACCAGCAGAGATTGGGGTAGGAGCAATCAGCCCCAGCATTTT. This sequence encodes CATSRDWGRSNQPQHF.

The chain carries TRBV4-1 and TRBJ2-3, with a tentative D call TRBD1 (5 bases). Germline V gene sequence: CDR1 MGHRA, CDR2 YSYEKL. The CDR3 runs 13 residues. With 4 bases removed from V and 4 bases from J, the gap between germline ends came to 9 bases. The CDR3 DNA reads TGCGCCAGCAGCCCCCCAGGGCCAGATACGCAGTATTTT. Its translation: CASSPPGPDTQYF.

This chain links TRBV30 with TRBJ2-5; unclear D gene. Germline assignment: CDR1 GTSNPN and CDR2 SVGIG (reference sequence). There are 12 residues in the CDR3. Deletions cut 5 bases from V and 2 bases from J, with 9 bases between. CDR3: CAWRRPQETQYF. CDR3 sequence (DNA): TGTGCCTGGCGGCGGCCACAAGAGACCCAGTACTTC.

The V and J genes are TRBV6-5 and TRBJ2-3; D gene unclear. Trimming removed 8 bases from V and 3 bases from J, with 9 bases in between. There are 12 residues in the CDR3. Germline loops: CDR1 MNHEY, CDR2 SVGAGI. The CDR3 region is CASVSGTDTQYF. The CDR3 DNA follows: TGTGCCAGCGTTAGTGGGACAGATACGCAGTATTTT.

CDR3 DNA sequence: TGCGCCAGCAGCCCTGGGGCGACAGGAAAAGGGCCCCAGCATTTT. Translation gives CASSPGATGKGPQHF. The chain carries TRBV4-3 and TRBJ1-5, with a weak D call TRBD1 (6 bases). CDR3 length: 15 amino acids. Germline CDR1 reads LGHNA; CDR2 reads YSLEER. V lost 4 bases to trimming and J lost 9 bases, with 19 bases between them.

The chain couples TRBV6-5 to TRBJ2-1, with D maybe TRBD2 (6 bases). CDR1 is MNHEY and CDR2 is SVGAGI in the germline V gene. The CDR3 has 15 residues. The V and J ends lost 2 bases and 0 bases respectively, with 8 bases between them. This CDR3 is CASSYAGSSYNEQFF. CDR3 nucleotides: TGTGCCAGCAGTTACGCGGGAAGCTCCTACAATGAGCAGTTCTTC.

On this clone: This CDR3 is also generated by other DNA sequences in the sample. The chain joins TRBV28 to TRBJ1-2; 7 bases fit TRBD1. The V gene end was trimmed by 6 bases and the J gene end by 4 bases; junction bases not matched to a gene: 5. This CDR3 comprises 13 residues. Germline V CDR1 and CDR2: MDHEN, SYDVKM. The CDR3 loop is CASRAGGGYGYTF. CDR3 coding DNA: TGTGCCAGCAGGGCAGGGGGTGGCTATGGCTACACCTTC.

The chain carries TRBV11-2 and TRBJ2-7; D possibly corresponds to TRBD2 (5 bases). The germline V gene encodes CDR1 SGHAT and CDR2 FQNNGV. The CDR3 is 17 residues long. Between the trimmed V and J ends, which lost 3 bases and 4 bases, there was a span of 22 bases. Here the CDR3 reads CASSFRWSGTLGYEQYF. In DNA, the CDR3 is TGTGCCAGCAGCTTTAGGTGGAGCGGCACCCTGGGGTACGAGCAGTACTTC. The entire variable domain, with the rest obtained from reference TRBV11-2 and TRBJ2-7, is as follows: EAGVAQSPRYKIIEKRQSVAFWCNPISGHATLYWYQQILGQGPKLLIQFQNNGVVDDSQLPKDRFSAERLKGVDSTLKIQPAKLEDSAVYLCASSFRWSGTLGYEQYFGPGTRLTVT.

The CDR3 reads CASSYSNRVGQPQHF. CDR3 nucleotides: TGTGCCAGCAGTTACTCGAACAGGGTGGGCCAGCCCCAGCATTTT. The rearrangement uses TRBV6-5 and TRBJ1-5; possible D gene TRBD1, 6 bases. Germline V gene lookup returns CDR1 MNHEY and CDR2 SVGAGI. This CDR3 is built from 15 residues. The V end was cut by 0 bases, the J end by 7 bases, with 13 bases between.

The CDR3, as DNA: TGCAGCGTTGTGTTCCAGACCTACGAGCAGTACTTC. Its translation: CSVVFQTYEQYF. The gene calls are TRBV29-1 and TRBJ2-7; D gene uncertain. Germline V lookup: CDR1 SQVTM, CDR2 ANQGSEA. Trimming left V 4 bases short and J 2 bases short, with 9 bases between. This CDR3 is built from 12 residues.

As concerns this clone: Relative to the germline gene, one junction end is altered; a read error may explain this. The chain combines TRBV5-4 with TRBJ2-6; D is undetermined. Germline V CDR1 and CDR2: SGHNT, YYREEE (reference sequence). The length of the CDR3 is 16 residues. In DNA form, the CDR3 reads TGTGCCAGCAGTTTGGTGTTGGGCTCTGGGGCCAACGTCCTGACTTTC. Protein sequence: CASSLVLGSGANVLTF. Complete variable domain (other parts from reference TRBV5-4 and TRBJ2-6): ETGVTQSPTHLIKTRGQQVTLRCSSQSGHNTVSWYQQALGQGPQFIFQYYREEENGRGNFPPRFSGLQFPNYSSELNVNALELDDSALYLCASSLVLGSGANVLTFGAGSRLTVL.

The rearrangement joins TRBV7-2 to TRBJ1-2; D gene ambiguous. The CDR3 consists of 16 residues. CDR1 SGHTA and CDR2 FQGNSA come from the germline V gene. V gave up 2 bases and J gave up 1 base, with 14 bases separating them. CDR3 bases: TGTGCCAGCAGCTTAAGGTACAGCCGCGATAACTATGGCTACACCTTC. It codes for CASSLRYSRDNYGYTF.

The chain employs TRBV9 and TRBJ2-1, with D perhaps being TRBD1 or TRBD2 (5 bases each). The ends were cut back, 3 bases at V and 7 bases at J, with 14 bases in the middle. Looked up from germline, CDR1 is SGDLS and CDR2 is YYNGEE. The CDR3 consists of 14 residues. This chain's CDR3 is CASSEGLALNEQFF. Here the CDR3 DNA reads TGTGCCAGCAGCGAGGGGCTAGCTCTGAATGAGCAGTTCTTC.

On this clone: Other DNA sequences in this specimen translate into the identical CDR3. The chain carries TRBV5-1 and TRBJ1-3, with a tentative D call TRBD1 (6 bases). There are 15 residues in the CDR3. The V end lost 0 bases, the J end lost 0 bases, and 7 bases lay between the germline ends. Per germline, CDR1 SGHRS and CDR2 YFSETQ. Here the CDR3 DNA reads TGCGCCAGCAGCTTGGAGGGGGTCTCTGGAAACACCATATATTTT. Encoded protein: CASSLEGVSGNTIYF.

The genes are TRBV7-2 and TRBJ2-2; unclear D gene. This CDR3 is built from 15 residues. The germline gives CDR1 SGHTA, CDR2 FQGNSA. The V end was cut by 1 base, the J end by 3 bases, with 9 bases between. The CDR3 region has the DNA TGTGCCAGCAGCTTAGGAGTCGGATACACCGGGGAGCTGTTTTTT. Translation: CASSLGVGYTGELFF.

The chain recombines TRBV4-1 with TRBJ2-1, with TRBD1 as a possible D gene (6 bases). V was trimmed by 3 bases and J by 9 bases, leaving 15 bases between them. The CDR3 has 14 residues. Germline V gene data show CDR1 as MGHRA and CDR2 as YSYEKL. The CDR3 DNA sequence: TGCGCCAGCAGCCATCTTACAGGGTTTCGTGAGCAGTTCTTC. Residues: CASSHLTGFREQFF.

The rearrangement uses TRBV11-2 and TRBJ1-1; 8 nucleotides match TRBD1. Germline V gene lookup returns CDR1 SGHAT and CDR2 FQNNGV. The length of the CDR3 is 14 residues. The V gene end was trimmed by 3 bases and the J gene end by 6 bases; junction bases not matched to a gene: 6. CDR3 coding DNA: TGTGCCAGCAGCTTTCAGGGGGCGCAGTCTGAAGCTTTCTTT. This codes for CASSFQGAQSEAFF.

This clone appeared once. The sample contains more than one DNA sequence encoding this CDR3. This rearrangement joins TRBV6-1 to TRBJ1-5, with D unresolved. The CDR3 consists of 14 residues. Germline V gene data show CDR1 as MNHNS and CDR2 as SASEGT. Trimming pared 0 bases from V and 1 base from J, leaving 4 bases between. CDR3 in DNA: TGTGCCAGCAGTGAAGCCGTAAGCAATCAGCCCCAGCATTTT. Protein sequence: CASSEAVSNQPQHF.